The present entry profiles one T cell receptor beta chain with its context. Antigen: not known. The CDR3 totals 15 residues. The V and J ends lost 5 bases and 4 bases, in that order; junction bases with no gene match: 5. From germline, CDR1 is MDHEN and CDR2 SYDVKM. Use of 60 Vbeta and 13 Jbeta primers characterized the PCR. The repertoire was sequenced with immunoSEQ multiplex PCR; TCRdb's copy has only in-frame clones and lacks some. Counted here are around 100,000 clones, 70% occurring once; the ten biggest clones make up 11%. The source of the sample is a study of cytomegalovirus exposure and HLA in healthy donors. Donors in the study were healthy people who gave bone marrow. At sampling all donors were nominally healthy, likely with unrecorded immune exposures. Findings and limits, study-wide: Equally common other TCR beta chains were less clonally expanded than HLA-associated ones, a later analysis found. The authors later found TCR association rates varying by HLA locus, with DRB1 most and HLA-C fewest.

The V and J genes are TRBV28 and TRBJ2-2; 9 nucleotides align to TRBD1. This receptor was taken from a man in his forties in good health and CMV-seropositive. Sample: PBMCs. CDR3 DNA: TGTGCCAGCAGTGGGGACAGGGCGGCCACCGGGGAGCTGTTTTTT. This gives the protein CASSGDRAATGELFF.